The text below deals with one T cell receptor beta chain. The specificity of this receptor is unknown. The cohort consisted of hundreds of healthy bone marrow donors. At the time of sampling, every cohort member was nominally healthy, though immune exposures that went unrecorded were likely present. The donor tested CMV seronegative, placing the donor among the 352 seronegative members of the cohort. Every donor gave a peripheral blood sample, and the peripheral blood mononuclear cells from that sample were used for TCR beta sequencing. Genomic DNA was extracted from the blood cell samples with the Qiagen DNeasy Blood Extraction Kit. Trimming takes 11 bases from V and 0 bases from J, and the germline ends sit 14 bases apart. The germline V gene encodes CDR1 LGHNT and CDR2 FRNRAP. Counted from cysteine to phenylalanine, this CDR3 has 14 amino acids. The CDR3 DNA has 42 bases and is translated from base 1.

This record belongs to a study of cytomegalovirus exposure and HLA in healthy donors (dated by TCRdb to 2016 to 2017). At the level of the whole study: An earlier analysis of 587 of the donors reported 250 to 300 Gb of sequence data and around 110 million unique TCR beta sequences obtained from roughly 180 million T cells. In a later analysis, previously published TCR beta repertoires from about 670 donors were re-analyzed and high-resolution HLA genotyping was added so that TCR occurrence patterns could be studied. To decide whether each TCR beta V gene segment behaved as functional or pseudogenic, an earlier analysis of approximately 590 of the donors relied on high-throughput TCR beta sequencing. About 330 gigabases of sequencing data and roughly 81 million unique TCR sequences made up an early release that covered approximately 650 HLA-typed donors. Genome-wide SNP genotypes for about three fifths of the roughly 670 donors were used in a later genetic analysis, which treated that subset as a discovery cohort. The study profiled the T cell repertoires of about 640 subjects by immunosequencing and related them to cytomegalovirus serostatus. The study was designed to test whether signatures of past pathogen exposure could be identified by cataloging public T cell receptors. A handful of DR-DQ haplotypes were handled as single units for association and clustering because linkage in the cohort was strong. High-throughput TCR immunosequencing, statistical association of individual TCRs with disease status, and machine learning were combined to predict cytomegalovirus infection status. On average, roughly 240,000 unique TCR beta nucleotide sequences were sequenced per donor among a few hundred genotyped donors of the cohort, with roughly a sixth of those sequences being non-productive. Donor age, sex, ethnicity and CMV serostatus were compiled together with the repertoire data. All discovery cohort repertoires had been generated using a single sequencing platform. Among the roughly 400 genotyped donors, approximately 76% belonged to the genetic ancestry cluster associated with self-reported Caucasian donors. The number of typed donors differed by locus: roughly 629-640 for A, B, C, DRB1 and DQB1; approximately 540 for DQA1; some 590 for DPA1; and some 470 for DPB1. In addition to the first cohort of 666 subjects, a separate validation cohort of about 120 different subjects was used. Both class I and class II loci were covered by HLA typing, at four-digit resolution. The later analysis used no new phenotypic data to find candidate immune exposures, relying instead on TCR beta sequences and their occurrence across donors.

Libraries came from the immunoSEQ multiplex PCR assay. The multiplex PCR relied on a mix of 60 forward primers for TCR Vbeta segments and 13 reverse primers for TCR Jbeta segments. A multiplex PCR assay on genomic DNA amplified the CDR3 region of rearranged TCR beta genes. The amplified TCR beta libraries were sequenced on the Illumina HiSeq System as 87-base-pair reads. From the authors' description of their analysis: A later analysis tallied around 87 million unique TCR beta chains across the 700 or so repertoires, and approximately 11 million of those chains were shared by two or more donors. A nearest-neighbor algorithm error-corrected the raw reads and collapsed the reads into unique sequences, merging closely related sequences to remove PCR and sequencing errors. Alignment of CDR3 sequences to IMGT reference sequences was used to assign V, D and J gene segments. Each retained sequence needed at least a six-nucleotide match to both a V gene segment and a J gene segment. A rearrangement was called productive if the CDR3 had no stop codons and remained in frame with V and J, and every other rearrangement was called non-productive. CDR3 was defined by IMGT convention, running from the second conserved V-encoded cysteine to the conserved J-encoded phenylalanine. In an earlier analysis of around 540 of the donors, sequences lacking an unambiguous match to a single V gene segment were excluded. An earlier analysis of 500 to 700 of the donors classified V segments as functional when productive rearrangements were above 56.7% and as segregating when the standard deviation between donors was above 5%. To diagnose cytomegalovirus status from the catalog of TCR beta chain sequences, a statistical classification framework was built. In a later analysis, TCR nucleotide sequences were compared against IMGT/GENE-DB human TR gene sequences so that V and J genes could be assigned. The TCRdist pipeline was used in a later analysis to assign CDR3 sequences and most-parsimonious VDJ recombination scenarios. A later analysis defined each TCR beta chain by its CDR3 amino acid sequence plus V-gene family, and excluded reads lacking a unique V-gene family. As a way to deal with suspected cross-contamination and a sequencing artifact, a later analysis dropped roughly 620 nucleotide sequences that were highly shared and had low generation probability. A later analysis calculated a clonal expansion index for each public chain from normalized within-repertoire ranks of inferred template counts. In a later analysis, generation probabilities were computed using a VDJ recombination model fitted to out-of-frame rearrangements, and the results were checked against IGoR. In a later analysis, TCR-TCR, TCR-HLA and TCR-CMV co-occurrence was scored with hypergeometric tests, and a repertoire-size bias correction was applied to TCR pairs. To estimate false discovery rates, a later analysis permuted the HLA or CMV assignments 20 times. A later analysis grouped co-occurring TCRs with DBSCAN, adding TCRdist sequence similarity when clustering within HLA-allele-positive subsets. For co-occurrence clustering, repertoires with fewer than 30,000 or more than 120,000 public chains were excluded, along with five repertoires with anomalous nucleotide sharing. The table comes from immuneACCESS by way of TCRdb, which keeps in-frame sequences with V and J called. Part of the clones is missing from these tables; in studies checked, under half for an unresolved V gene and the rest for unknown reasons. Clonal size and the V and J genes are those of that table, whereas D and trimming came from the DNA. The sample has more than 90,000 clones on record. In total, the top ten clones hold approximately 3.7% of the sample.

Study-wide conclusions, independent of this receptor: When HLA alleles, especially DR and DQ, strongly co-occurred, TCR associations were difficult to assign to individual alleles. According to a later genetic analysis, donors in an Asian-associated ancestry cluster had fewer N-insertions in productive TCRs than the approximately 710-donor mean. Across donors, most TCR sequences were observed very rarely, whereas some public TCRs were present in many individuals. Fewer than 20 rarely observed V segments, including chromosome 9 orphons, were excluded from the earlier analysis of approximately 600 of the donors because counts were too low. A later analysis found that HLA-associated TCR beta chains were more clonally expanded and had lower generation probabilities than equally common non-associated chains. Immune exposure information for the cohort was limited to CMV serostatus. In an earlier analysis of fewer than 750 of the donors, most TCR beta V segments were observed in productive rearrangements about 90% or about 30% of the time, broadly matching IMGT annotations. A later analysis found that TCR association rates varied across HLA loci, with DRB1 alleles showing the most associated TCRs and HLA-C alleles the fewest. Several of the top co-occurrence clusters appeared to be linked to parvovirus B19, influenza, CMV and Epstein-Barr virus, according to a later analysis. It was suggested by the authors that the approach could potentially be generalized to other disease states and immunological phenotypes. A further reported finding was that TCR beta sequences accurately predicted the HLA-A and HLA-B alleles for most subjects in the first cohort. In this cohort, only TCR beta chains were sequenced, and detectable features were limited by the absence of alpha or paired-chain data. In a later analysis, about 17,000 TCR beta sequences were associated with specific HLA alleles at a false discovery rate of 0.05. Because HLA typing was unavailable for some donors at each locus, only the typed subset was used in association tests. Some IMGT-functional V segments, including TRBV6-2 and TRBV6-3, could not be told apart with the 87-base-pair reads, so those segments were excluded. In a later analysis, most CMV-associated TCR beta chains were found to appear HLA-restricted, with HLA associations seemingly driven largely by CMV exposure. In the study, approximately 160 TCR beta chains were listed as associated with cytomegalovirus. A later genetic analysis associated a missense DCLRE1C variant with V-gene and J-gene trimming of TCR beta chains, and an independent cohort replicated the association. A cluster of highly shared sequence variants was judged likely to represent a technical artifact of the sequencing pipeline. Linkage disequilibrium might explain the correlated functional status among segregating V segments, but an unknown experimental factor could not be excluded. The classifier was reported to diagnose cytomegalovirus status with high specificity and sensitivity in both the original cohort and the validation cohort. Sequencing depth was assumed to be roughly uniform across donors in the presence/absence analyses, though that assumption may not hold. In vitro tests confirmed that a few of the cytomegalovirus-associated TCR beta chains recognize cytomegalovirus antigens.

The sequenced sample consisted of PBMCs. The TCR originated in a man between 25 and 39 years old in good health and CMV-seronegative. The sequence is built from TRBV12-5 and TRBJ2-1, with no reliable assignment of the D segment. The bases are TGTGCTGTAATTACAGTTGGCTCCTACAATGAGCAGTTCTTC. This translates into CAVITVGSYNEQFF.